This TCR beta chain was found in a study of OX40 agonist ivuxolimab in advanced cancers. Profiling relied on immunoSEQ multiplex PCR, and the TCRdb table lists in-frame clones only, not all of them. The table records tens of thousands of clones, about 80% of them present only once. The CDR3 consists of 18 residues. Germline V CDR1 and CDR2: SGHNT, YYREEE (reference sequence). V trimming: 0 bases; J trimming: 1 base; junction bases outside the gene matches: 9. This sequence joins TRBV5-4 and TRBJ2-3; TRBD1 matches 9 bases. This TCR came from an adult with an advanced solid tumor such as melanoma, head and neck, liver or kidney cancer. The source material was CD4+ or CD8+ T cells sorted from blood, sampled in a trial of the OX40 agonist ivuxolimab. CDR3 DNA sequence: TGTGCCAGCAGCTTGGACTCACCGGGACAGGGTGGCACAGATACGCAGTATTTT. Translating it yields CASSLDSPGQGGTDTQYF.